These 3 T cell receptor beta chains share one sample of origin, sequenced in a study of OX40 agonist ivuxolimab in advanced cancers. Clones were read by immunoSEQ multiplex PCR, and TCRdb kept only the in-frame ones, dropping some. The sample consists of just over 14,000 clones, just under 80% of them appearing once. Sequences were derived from CD4+ or CD8+ T cells sorted from blood, sampled in a trial of the OX40 agonist ivuxolimab. The source is an adult with an advanced solid tumor such as melanoma, head and neck, liver or kidney cancer.

The rearrangement links TRBV5-4 to TRBJ2-7, with 11 bases identical to TRBD1. V was pared by 4 bases and J by 7 bases, with 7 bases of the junction left unmatched. The germline V gene encodes CDR1 SGHNT and CDR2 YYREEE (reference sequence). The CDR3 runs 14 residues. The CDR3 region is CASSPGTGGWEQYF. The CDR3 DNA is TGTGCCAGCAGCCCCGGGACAGGGGGGTGGGAGCAGTACTTC.

The rearrangement links TRBV20-1 to TRBJ1-2; possibly TRBD1 for D (5 bases). The CDR3 loop spans 11 amino acids. Trimming took off 7 bases at V and 3 bases at J, with 9 bases between the two ends. Germline V lookup: CDR1 DFQATT, CDR2 SNEGSKA (reference sequence). The CDR3 loop is CSGGGDYGYTF. The CDR3 nucleotides read TGCAGTGGGGGAGGGGACTATGGCTACACCTTC.

The chain recombines TRBV4-2 with TRBJ1-5; weak D call: TRBD1 (5 bases). This CDR3 contains 17 residues. The ends were cut back, 4 bases at V and 2 bases at J, with 18 bases in the middle. The germline V gene encodes CDR1 LGHNA and CDR2 YNFKEQ. The CDR3 loop reads CASSPGEGIGGNQPQHF. CDR3 nucleotides: TGTGCCAGCAGCCCGGGAGAGGGCATAGGGGGCAATCAGCCCCAGCATTTT.